One and the same sample provided the 21 T cell receptor beta chains below, sequenced in a study of blood T cell repertoires in COVID-19. Using immunoSEQ multiplex PCR, the repertoire was profiled, and TCRdb retains in-frame clones only, with some absent. This sample has about 97,000 clones; approximately 87% occur once, and the top ten carry 15%. The material sequenced was peripheral blood. The receptors were sampled from a human donor in a cohort sampled during active COVID-19.

This clone was seen once. The V and J genes are TRBV11-3 and TRBJ1-1; D might be TRBD1 (5 bases). CDR1 is SGHNT, CDR2 YENEEA, per germline. The CDR3 is 13 residues long. V lost 1 base and J lost 6, with 9 bases in between. The CDR3 nucleotides read TGTGCCAGCAGCTTAGTATCAGGGTCTGAAGCTTTCTTT. Translating gives CASSLVSGSEAFF.

J is TRBJ2-7 and V is TRBV6-5, with 7 nucleotides matching TRBD1. The CDR3 spans 14 residues. V lost 6 bases and J lost 2; bases outside the gene matches: 7. Per the germline V gene, CDR1 is MNHEY and CDR2 is SVGAGI. CDR3 DNA sequence: TGTGCCAGCAGGGCTCTGACAGGGCCCTACGAGCAGTACTTC. This codes for CASRALTGPYEQYF.

The chain is built from TRBV5-1 and TRBJ1-5; TRBD1 might be the D (6 bases). Trimming took off 0 bases at V and 2 bases at J, with 9 bases between the two ends. The CDR3 is 15 amino acids. Germline V gene lookup returns CDR1 SGHRS and CDR2 YFSETQ. This CDR3 is CASSLGAGGNQPQHF. The CDR3 coding sequence is TGCGCCAGCAGCTTGGGGGCAGGGGGCAATCAGCCCCAGCATTTT.

The chain couples TRBV5-4 to TRBJ2-1; a weak D match, TRBD2 (6 bases). Germline values: CDR1 SGHNT, CDR2 YYREEE (reference sequence). The length of the CDR3 is 12 residues. V shed 4 bases and J shed 12 bases, with 14 bases lying between them. The CDR3 reads CASSEAGLLQFF. CDR3 coding DNA: TGTGCCAGCAGCGAAGCGGGCCTCTTGCAGTTCTTC.

CDR3 amino acids: CASSVTGGVYYGYTF. In DNA form, the CDR3 reads TGTGCCAGCAGTGTCACAGGGGGCGTCTACTATGGCTACACCTTC. The rearrangement links TRBV2 to TRBJ1-2, with 9 nucleotides matching TRBD1. The germline gives CDR1 SNHLY, CDR2 FYNNEI. The CDR3 is 15 amino acids. Trimming cost V 4 bases and J 3 bases; bases outside gene matches: 6. The variable domain in full, with the rest retrieved from reference TRBV2 and TRBJ1-2, is EPEVTQTPSHQVTQMGQEVILRCVPISNHLYFYWYRQILGQKVEFLVSFYNNEISEKSEIFDDQFSVERPDGSNFTLKIRSTKLEDSAMYFCASSVTGGVYYGYTFGSGTRLTVV.

The J gene is TRBJ1-2, the V gene TRBV27; D perhaps matches TRBD1 (5 bases). CDR3 length equals 12 residues. Between the trimmed V and J ends, which lost 5 bases and 7 bases, there was a span of 11 bases. Germline V gene lookup returns CDR1 MNHEY and CDR2 SMNVEV (reference sequence). CDR3 nucleotides: TGTGCCAGCAGTCCCCAAAGGGGTGGCTACACCTTC. This codes for CASSPQRGGYTF.

This clone has just one count. For the CDR3, the DNA is TGTGCCAGCAGCGTTACAGGGTGGGGGGGCAATGAGCAGTTCTTC. Translation: CASSVTGWGGNEQFF. The gene calls are TRBV9 and TRBJ2-1; the D gene is possibly TRBD2 (7 bases). The CDR3 consists of 15 residues. V dropped 2 bases and J dropped 6 bases, with 15 bases sitting between them. Germline V gene data show CDR1 as SGDLS and CDR2 as YYNGEE.

The chain recombines TRBV30 with TRBJ2-7; TRBD2 matches at 11 bases. Germline V CDR1 and CDR2: GTSNPN, SVGIG (reference sequence). The J segment lost 6 bases and the V segment lost 0 bases, leaving 10 bases of the junction unmatched. This CDR3 is built from 16 residues. This CDR3 is CAWSVRGLAGLGEQYF. As DNA, the CDR3 is TGTGCCTGGAGTGTAAGAGGACTAGCGGGTCTGGGCGAGCAGTACTTC.

The chain has TRBV28 and TRBJ2-7; TRBD2 might be the D (6 bases). Trimming cost V 6 bases and J 4 bases, with 10 bases left between them. This CDR3 comprises 12 residues. CDR1 and CDR2 (germline): MDHEN, SYDVKM. CDR3 bases: TGTGCCAGCAGCGGGACTTTTTACGAGCAGTACTTC. It is translated as CASSGTFYEQYF.

J is TRBJ1-1 and V is TRBV27; TRBD1 might be the D (6 bases). Germline V gene data show CDR1 as MNHEY and CDR2 as SMNVEV (reference sequence). V was pared by 6 bases and J by 1 base, with 12 bases between. There are 14 residues in the CDR3. The CDR3 protein is CASSPGGANTEAFF. The CDR3 DNA follows: TGTGCCAGCAGCCCGGGGGGCGCGAACACTGAAGCTTTCTTT.

The CDR3 is CSVVWLAGDHEQFF. In DNA form, the CDR3 reads TGCAGCGTTGTTTGGCTAGCGGGAGATCATGAGCAGTTCTTC. The chain combines TRBV29-1 with TRBJ2-1; TRBD2 aligns across 10 bases. The germline gives CDR1 SQVTM, CDR2 ANQGSEA. CDR3 length: 14 amino acids. The V and J ends lost 4 bases and 8 bases, in that order; junction bases with no gene match: 8.

The rearrangement uses TRBV18 and TRBJ2-7; TRBD2 is a possible D gene (6 bases). V was clipped by 6 bases and J by 3 bases, with 18 bases between them. This CDR3 has 15 amino acids. Germline-derived CDR1 and CDR2 are KGHSH and LQKENI. CDR3 bases: TGTGCCAGCTCCCTCGGGAGCCTCCTTTACTACGAGCAGTACTTC. This sequence encodes CASSLGSLLYYEQYF.

The V gene is TRBV7-3, the J gene TRBJ2-1; 11 bases are shared with TRBD2. The trim removed 5 bases at V and 9 bases at J, leaving 21 bases unmatched. CDR3 length: 19 residues. Germline CDR1 and CDR2: SGHTA and FQGTGA. The CDR3 spells CASSPQGMTLAGGGGEQFF. DNA of the CDR3: TGTGCCAGCAGCCCACAGGGGATGACTTTAGCGGGAGGGGGCGGTGAGCAGTTCTTC.

The CDR3 loop is CASSVGAGGATNEKLFF. The CDR3 DNA reads as TGTGCCAGCAGCGTAGGTGCGGGTGGGGCAACTAATGAAAAACTGTTTTTT. The rearrangement uses TRBV9 and TRBJ1-4; the D is unclear. Per the germline V gene, CDR1 is SGDLS and CDR2 is YYNGEE. V was pared by 0 bases and J by 0 bases, with 12 bases between. The CDR3 sequence is 17 residues long.

The genes are TRBV7-8 and TRBJ2-2, with D possibly being TRBD1 (5 bases). The ends were cut back, 5 bases at V and 0 bases at J, with 13 bases in the middle. This CDR3 region has 16 residues. From germline, CDR1 is SGHVS and CDR2 FQNEAQ. The CDR3 loop reads CASSPRGSSNTGELFF. CDR3 DNA sequence: TGTGCCAGCAGCCCTAGGGGCAGCTCGAACACCGGGGAGCTGTTTTTT.

This chain joins TRBV10-2 and TRBJ2-5; 10 positions agree with TRBD1. CDR1 WSHSY and CDR2 SAAADI come from the germline V gene. Trimming took 6 bases from V and 4 from J; bases not matched to a gene: 5. The CDR3 is made up of 14 amino acids. The CDR3: CASRDRGRGETQYF. The CDR3 DNA reads as TGCGCCAGCAGAGACAGGGGGCGGGGAGAGACCCAGTACTTC.

V gene TRBV5-1 combines with J gene TRBJ1-3; 8 bases are shared with TRBD1. The CDR3 extends over 16 amino acids. J gave up 6 bases and V 0 bases, and 8 bases lay outside the gene matches. Germline V lookup: CDR1 SGHRS, CDR2 YFSETQ. The CDR3 region is CASSLAPGQGANTIYF. CDR3 DNA: TGCGCCAGCAGCTTGGCACCAGGACAGGGTGCAAACACCATATATTTT.

The CDR3 DNA is TGTGCCAGCAGCCCTGCTAGGCGGAGAGCCTACAATGAGCAGTTCTTC. Its translation: CASSPARRRAYNEQFF. The gene calls are TRBV6-2 or TRBV6-3 and TRBJ2-1, with no clear D. Deletions cut 6 bases from V and 2 bases from J, with 17 bases between. CDR3 length: 16 amino acids. In germline, CDR1 is MNHEY, CDR2 SVGEGT.

The V gene is TRBV30, the J gene TRBJ2-2, with D possibly being TRBD2 (5 bases). CDR3 length: 13 residues. The V end was cut by 0 bases, the J end by 5 bases, with 7 bases between. Per the germline V gene, CDR1 is GTSNPN and CDR2 is SVGIG (reference sequence). The CDR3 sequence: CAWSVSGTGELFF. The CDR3 nucleotides read TGTGCCTGGAGTGTGTCGGGAACCGGGGAGCTGTTTTTT.

The V call is TRBV5-1, the J call TRBJ2-1; 9 positions agree with TRBD1. J lost 9 bases, V lost 3 bases, and 7 bases had no gene match. The CDR3 has 14 residues. CDR1 SGHRS and CDR2 YFSETQ come from the germline V gene. CDR3 nucleotide sequence: TGCGCCAGCAGCTCCGACAGGGGGAAGGTTGAGCAGTTCTTC. Translated: CASSSDRGKVEQFF.

V gene TRBV10-2 combines with J gene TRBJ2-3; 7 bases fit TRBD2. The CDR3 contains 15 residues. Germline CDR1 is WSHSY and CDR2 is SAAADI. V gave up 3 bases and J gave up 6 bases; unmatched junction bases: 9. The CDR3 nucleotides read TGCGCCAGCAGTGACTCCCCCGGGAGGTGGGATACGCAGTATTTT. It encodes CASSDSPGRWDTQYF.